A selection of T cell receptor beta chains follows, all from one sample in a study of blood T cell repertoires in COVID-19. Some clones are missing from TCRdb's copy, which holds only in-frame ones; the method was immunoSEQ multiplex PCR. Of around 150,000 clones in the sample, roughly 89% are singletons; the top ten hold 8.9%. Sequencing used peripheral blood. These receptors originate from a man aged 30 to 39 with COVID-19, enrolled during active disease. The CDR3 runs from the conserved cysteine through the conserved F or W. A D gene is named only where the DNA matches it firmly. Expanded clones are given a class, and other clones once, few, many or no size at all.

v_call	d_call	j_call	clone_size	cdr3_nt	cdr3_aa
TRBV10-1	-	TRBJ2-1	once	TGCGCCAGCAGTGGTGACTATACCTACAATGAGCAGTTCTTC	CASSGDYTYNEQFF
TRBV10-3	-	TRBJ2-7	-	TGTGCCATCAGTGATGGACACCCGACGCTAGAGCAGTACTTC	CAISDGHPTLEQYF
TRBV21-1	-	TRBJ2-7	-	TGTGCCAGCAGCTATATTATCCCGTACGAGCAGTACTTC	CASSYIIPYEQYF
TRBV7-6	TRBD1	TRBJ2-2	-	TGTGCCAGCAGCTTAGAGGAGGGACAGGGGGCGCGTGTTTCTGGCGGGGAGCTGTTTTTT	CASSLEEGQGARVSGGELFF
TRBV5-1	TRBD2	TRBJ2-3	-	TGCGCCAGCAGCTTACTAGCGGGAGTCGCAGATACGCAGTATTTT	CASSLLAGVADTQYF
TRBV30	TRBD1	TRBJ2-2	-	TGTGCCTGGAGGGCCTCAGGGGGCCCCGGGGAGCTGTTTTTT	CAWRASGGPGELFF
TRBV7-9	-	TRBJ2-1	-	TGTGCCAGCAGCCCACAGGGAAATGAGCAGTTCTTC	CASSPQGNEQFF
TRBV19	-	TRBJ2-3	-	TGTGCCAGTAGTATTGGGCTGGAACCGACAGATACGCAGTATTTT	CASSIGLEPTDTQYF
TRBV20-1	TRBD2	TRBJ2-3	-	TGCAGTGCTAGTAGGAGCGGGAGAACCACAGATACGCAGTATTTT	CSASRSGRTTDTQYF
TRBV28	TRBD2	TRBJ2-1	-	TGTGCCAGCAGTTTACCCGGACTAGCGGGATCCTACAATGAGCAGTTCTTC	CASSLPGLAGSYNEQFF
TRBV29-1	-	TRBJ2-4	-	TGCAGCGTTGATTTGGAGAACATTCAGTACTTC	CSVDLENIQYF
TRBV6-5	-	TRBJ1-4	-	TGTGCCAGCAGCTCGTCGGGTGAAAAACTGTTTTTT	CASSSSGEKLFF
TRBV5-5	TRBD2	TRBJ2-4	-	TGTGCCAGCAGCTCACTCCCCCTAGCGGGAGGAGTTGGGGCCAAAAACATTCAGTACTTC	CASSSLPLAGGVGAKNIQYF
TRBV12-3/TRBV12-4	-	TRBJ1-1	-	TGTGCCAGCAGTTTAAAAACATATACTGAAGCTTTCTTT	CASSLKTYTEAFF
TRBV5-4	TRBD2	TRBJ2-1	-	TGTGCCAGCAGCTTGGGTCTAGCGGACTCCTACAATGAGCAGTTCTTC	CASSLGLADSYNEQFF
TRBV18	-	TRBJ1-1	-	TGTGCCAGCTCCTTCTTGACAGGGAACACTGAAGCTTTCTTT	CASSFLTGNTEAFF
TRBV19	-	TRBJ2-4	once	TGTGCCAGTAGTATAGATCCCATAAACATTCAGTACTTC	CASSIDPINIQYF
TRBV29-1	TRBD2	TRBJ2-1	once	TGCAGCGTTGGCCTAGCGGAATACAATGAGCAGTTCTTC	CSVGLAEYNEQFF
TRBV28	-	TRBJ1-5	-	TGTGCCAGCCGAATTGACAGATATAGCAATCAGCCCCAGCATTTT	CASRIDRYSNQPQHF
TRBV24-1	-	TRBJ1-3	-	TGTGCCACCAGTGATGGAGGACCGATCTCTGGAAACACCATATATTTT	CATSDGGPISGNTIYF
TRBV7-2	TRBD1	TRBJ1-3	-	TGTGCCAGCAGCTTAATTGGGACAGGGATGGGAAACACCATATATTTT	CASSLIGTGMGNTIYF
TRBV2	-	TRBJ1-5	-	TGTGCCAGCAGTGGGATTTACAGGGCTGGCAATCAGCCCCAGCATTTT	CASSGIYRAGNQPQHF
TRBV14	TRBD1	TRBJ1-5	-	TGTGCCAGCAGCCTCTCGGACAGGAGGCAGCCCCAGCATTTT	CASSLSDRRQPQHF
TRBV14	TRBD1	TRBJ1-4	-	TGTGCCAGCAGTATCAAGACAGGGAGCGGCGAAAAACTGTTTTTT	CASSIKTGSGEKLFF
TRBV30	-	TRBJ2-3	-	TGTGCGTCAAATACGGGTCCAGATACGCAGTATTTT	CASNTGPDTQYF
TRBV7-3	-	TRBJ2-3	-	TGTGCCAGCAGCTTAGGGCGGGCGAGCACAGATACGCAGTATTTT	CASSLGRASTDTQYF
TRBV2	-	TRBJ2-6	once	TGTGCCAGCGGAACAGTGTCTGGGGCCAACGTCCTGACTTTC	CASGTVSGANVLTF
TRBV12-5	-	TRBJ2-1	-	TGTGCTAGTGGTTCCACCCTGACAGGCTCCTACAATGAGCAGTTCTTC	CASGSTLTGSYNEQFF
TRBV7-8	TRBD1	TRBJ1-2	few	TGTGCCAGCAGCCCGAAGACAGGGGGCGCGGGCTATGGCTACACCTTC	CASSPKTGGAGYGYTF
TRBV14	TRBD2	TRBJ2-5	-	TGTGCCAGCAGCCAACTCTCTAGCGGGAGGGAGACCCAGTACTTC	CASSQLSSGRETQYF
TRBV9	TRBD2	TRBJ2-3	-	TGTGCCAGCGCAAACCTAGCGGCTACTAGCACAGATACGCAGTATTTT	CASANLAATSTDTQYF
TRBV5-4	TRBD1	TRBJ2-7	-	TGTGCCAGAACCGGGACAGCGAGCTCCTACGAGCAGTACTTC	CARTGTASSYEQYF
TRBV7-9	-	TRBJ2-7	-	TGTGCCAGCAGCTTAGGATTAGCGGTCGGATACGAGCAGTACTTC	CASSLGLAVGYEQYF
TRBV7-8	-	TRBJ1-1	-	TGTGCCAGCAGCTTAGACCCGGGTTCTACTGAAGCTTTCTTT	CASSLDPGSTEAFF
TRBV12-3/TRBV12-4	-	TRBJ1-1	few	TGTGCCAGCAGTTTTAGTCTAGGTGAAGCTTTCTTT	CASSFSLGEAFF
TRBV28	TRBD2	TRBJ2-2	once	TGTGCCAGCAGTTTACAGCGGGAGGGCCGGACCGGGGAGCTGTTTTTT	CASSLQREGRTGELFF